This T cell receptor beta chain was captured in a study of metastatic and nonmetastatic thyroid tumors. Across the whole study: Where malignant and benign thyroid patients were concerned, repertoires were compared across blood and tumor or nodule tissue.

The CDR3 runs to 11 residues. Between the trimmed V and J ends, which lost 5 bases and 5 bases, there was a span of 3 bases. Germline CDR1 and CDR2: MNHEY and SVGEGT. Patients were all untreated before their thyroid surgery. There are many counts of this clone. With MiXCR, TCRdb reprocessed the PCR reads. The data show 20,000 to 30,000 clones, 10% to 15% seen once. Material: blood. The chain has TRBV6-2 or TRBV6-3 and TRBJ2-2, with unresolved D. The sequence was obtained from a female donor with papillary thyroid cancer or a benign thyroid nodule (not recorded which). Some clones in this sample may be carry-over from other donors' samples. CDR3 protein: CASSRTGELFF. CDR3 coding DNA: TGTGCCAGCAGTCGTACCGGGGAGCTGTTTTTT.